This T cell receptor beta chain was captured by sequencing in a study of CD8+ T cells in alopecia areata. Treatment described: oral pan-JAK inhibitor, 5-10 mg twice daily. Researchers gathered lesional scalp punch biopsies and peripheral blood from patients with alopecia areata. The germline V gene has CDR1 SQVTM and CDR2 ANQGSEA. V was pared by 1 base and J by 0 bases, with 7 bases between. This CDR3 is 14 amino acids long. RNA extraction and reverse transcription yielded cDNA as sequencing template. Profiling relied on immunoSEQ multiplex PCR, and the TCRdb table lists in-frame clones only, not all of them. The repertoire consists of 170,000 or so clones, with about 60% occurring once and the leading ten covering roughly 12%.

The V gene is TRBV29-1, the J gene TRBJ1-3; D is undetermined. The sample was CD8+ T cells sorted from blood, taken at week 24, from a patient treated with tofacitinib. The receptor comes from a human donor with alopecia areata. The CDR3 DNA is TGCAGCGTTGAAGTCGCCGCCTCTGGAAACACCATATATTTT. Its protein product is CSVEVAASGNTIYF.